This T cell receptor (beta chain) was observed in a study of cytomegalovirus exposure and HLA in healthy donors. In the study overall: A later analysis reported the roughly 120 validation repertoires used the same platform as the roughly 700 first-cohort repertoires. Regarding the study as a whole: According to a subsequent analysis, TCR clusters from the first cohort were inclined to appear together in the 120 validation repertoires. A few chains tied to CMV proved CMV antigen-specific in vitro. Reports credit the classifier with highly specific, highly sensitive diagnosis of cytomegalovirus status.

TCRdb's copy holds only in-frame clones and misses some; the assay was immunoSEQ multiplex PCR. The sample includes under 250,000 clones, more than 75% of them seen just once. A few counts support this clone. Its antigen is still unknown. Looked up from germline, CDR1 is PRHDT and CDR2 is FYEKMQ (reference sequence). This CDR3 has 13 amino acids. V was clipped by 4 bases and J by 5 bases, with 11 bases between them. The clonotype originates from a young man in good health and CMV-seropositive. This chain uses TRBV13 with TRBJ1-2, with a tentative D call TRBD1 (5 bases). The sequenced material came from PBMCs. The CDR3 sequence: CASSSTEEYGYTF. CDR3 sequence (DNA): TGTGCCAGCAGCTCGACAGAGGAATATGGCTACACCTTC. The variable domain in full, completed from reference TRBV13 and TRBJ1-2, reads AAGVIQSPRHLIKEKRETATLKCYPIPRHDTVYWYQQGPGQDPQFLISFYEKMQSDKGSIPDRFSAQQFSDYHSELNMSSLELGDSALYFCASSSTEEYGYTFGSGTRLTVV.